Listed here are 16 T cell receptor beta chains from one sample, sequenced in a study of blood T cell repertoires in COVID-19. Sequencing was performed with immunoSEQ multiplex PCR; in TCRdb, only in-frame clones are kept and a portion is missing. The table lists under 300,000 clones, around nine tenths of them singletons. The source material was peripheral blood. The source of these receptors is a woman in her sixties or seventies with active or convalescent COVID-19.

The genes are TRBV2 and TRBJ2-3; 7 bases fit TRBD2. CDR1 SNHLY and CDR2 FYNNEI come from the germline V gene. V lost 5 bases to trimming and J lost 5 bases; unmatched junction nucleotides: 10. This CDR3 region has 15 residues. The CDR3 DNA reads TGTGCCAGCAGTCAAAAAACGTCGGGGGGAGATACGCAGTATTTT. Translated, it gives CASSQKTSGGDTQYF.

V usage is TRBV21-1 and J usage is TRBJ1-2; the D call of TRBD1 is as the table states it, not checked on the DNA. TRBV21-1 is noted as a pseudogene. The CDR3 is made up of 14 amino acids. In DNA form, the CDR3 reads TGTGCCAGCAGCAAAGTAGGGACAGGGGGCGGCTACACCTTC. This encodes CASSKVGTGGGYTF.

V is TRBV6-5 and J is TRBJ1-1; D remains unclear. Germline CDR1 MNHEY, CDR2 SVGAGI. This CDR3 has 12 amino acids. The germline V and J ends were trimmed by 5 bases and 1 base, with 5 bases remaining between them. In nucleotides, the CDR3 is TGTGCCAGCAGTACCGGGAACACTGAAGCTTTCTTT. It translates to CASSTGNTEAFF.

The chain carries TRBV29-1 and TRBJ1-1, with TRBD1 matching 8 bases. Germline loops: CDR1 SQVTM, CDR2 ANQGSEA. The length of the CDR3 is 13 residues. Trimming at V came to 5 bases and at J to 10 bases, leaving 12 bases not matched to a gene. The CDR3 DNA is TGCAGCGTTCCCTCGGGACAGGAGGAGACAGCTTTCTTT. Residues: CSVPSGQEETAFF.

This clone showed up just once. V is TRBV5-5 and J is TRBJ2-6; D might be TRBD2 (5 bases). The CDR3 extends over 17 amino acids. Germline loops: CDR1 SGHKS, CDR2 YYEKEE (reference sequence). V lost 2 bases and J lost 0, with 12 bases in between. In DNA form, the CDR3 reads TGTGCCAGCAGCTTCTGGACTTCATCCTCTGGGGCCAACGTCCTGACTTTC. Its translation: CASSFWTSSSGANVLTF.

This chain uses TRBV7-3 with TRBJ2-2; TRBD1 matches at 10 bases. V dropped 6 bases and J dropped 6; count of bases not matched to a gene: 7. Germline assignment: CDR1 SGHTA and CDR2 FQGTGA. The CDR3 covers 15 residues. The CDR3, as DNA: TGTGCCAGCAGGGACCGGGACAGGGGCGCCGGGGAGCTGTTTTTT. Its translation: CASRDRDRGAGELFF.

The rearrangement uses TRBV7-8 and TRBJ2-5; D gene uncertain. The length of the CDR3 is 12 residues. Germline V gives CDR1 SGHVS, CDR2 FQNEAQ. V shed 3 bases and J shed 7 bases, with 9 bases lying between them. CDR3 loop: CASSFPGGTQYF. Here the CDR3 DNA reads TGTGCCAGCAGCTTTCCCGGTGGGACCCAGTACTTC.

The V and J genes are TRBV27 and TRBJ1-6; perhaps TRBD1 as D (5 bases). The CDR3 spans 18 residues. Deletions cut 5 bases from V and 0 bases from J, with 17 bases between. Germline V CDR1 and CDR2: MNHEY, SMNVEV (reference sequence). The CDR3 region has the DNA TGTGCCAGCAGTGGGGGAGGCCCGCAGCGCTCCTATAATTCACCCCTCCACTTT. Protein sequence: CASSGGGPQRSYNSPLHF.

The chain links TRBV19 to TRBJ1-4; D is unresolved. Trimming cost V 3 bases and J 7 bases, with 12 bases left between them. The germline V gene has CDR1 LNHDA and CDR2 SQIVND (reference sequence). This CDR3 is 14 amino acids long. CDR3 loop: CASSISQVTEKLFF. CDR3 sequence (DNA): TGTGCCAGTAGTATTTCCCAGGTTACTGAAAAACTGTTTTTT.

V and J are TRBV3-1 (or the pseudogene TRBV3-2) and TRBJ1-5; 7 bases are a match to TRBD1. The germline V gene has CDR1 LGHDT and CDR2 YNNKEL (reference sequence). With 1 base clipped from V and 6 bases from J, the junction kept 3 bases outside the gene matches. This CDR3 is 14 amino acids long. CDR3 nucleotide sequence: TGTGCCAGCAGCCAAGTTCACAGGGGTCAGCCCCAGCATTTT. Protein product: CASSQVHRGQPQHF.

This chain connects TRBV4-2 to TRBJ2-7; 10 nucleotides line up with TRBD1. Germline lookup yields CDR1 LGHNA and CDR2 YNFKEQ. With V trimmed by 5 bases and J by 4 bases, 5 bases remained unmatched. The CDR3 spans 14 residues. This CDR3 is CASSVDRGHYEQYF. Here the CDR3 DNA reads TGTGCCAGCAGCGTAGACAGGGGGCATTACGAGCAGTACTTC.

The V call is TRBV9, the J call TRBJ2-1, with a possible D match to TRBD2 (6 bases). From germline, CDR1 is SGDLS and CDR2 YYNGEE. Trimming removed 0 bases at V and 0 bases at J, with 10 bases between. The CDR3 contains 16 residues. The CDR3 DNA is TGTGCCAGCAGCGTAGCTGGAGGGAGCTCCTACAATGAGCAGTTCTTC. It encodes CASSVAGGSSYNEQFF.

V and J are TRBV11-3 and TRBJ1-1, with 7 bases aligning to TRBD1. This CDR3 contains 11 residues. Germline V CDR1 and CDR2: SGHNT, YENEEA. J lost 11 bases, V lost 4 bases, and 4 bases had no gene match. CDR3 protein: CASSSTGIAFF. The CDR3 bases are TGTGCCAGCAGCTCGACAGGGATCGCTTTCTTT.

J is TRBJ2-3 and V is TRBV7-2; no clear D. The CDR3 covers 12 residues. V dropped 5 bases and J dropped 6 bases, with 9 bases sitting between them. Germline values: CDR1 SGHTA, CDR2 FQGNSA. This CDR3 is CASSRQLDTQYF. CDR3 DNA sequence: TGTGCCAGCAGCCGTCAGTTGGATACGCAGTATTTT.

J is TRBJ2-7 and V is TRBV15; weak D call: TRBD2 (6 bases). Germline values: CDR1 LNHNV, CDR2 YYDKDF (reference sequence). Trimming stripped 5 bases from V and 2 bases from J, with 16 bases between. CDR3 length: 15 residues. DNA for the CDR3: TGTGCCACCAGCCCCTCCGGGCGGGGAACCTACGAGCAGTACTTC. Translated: CATSPSGRGTYEQYF.

J is TRBJ2-3 and V is TRBV5-6; TRBD2 matches at 8 bases. The CDR3 runs to 19 residues. V was clipped by 2 bases and J by 2 bases; unmatched bases: 16. The germline gives CDR1 SGHDT, CDR2 YYEEEE. CDR3 in DNA: TGTGCCAGCAGCTTCCGGAGACTAAAGAGCGGGGGCCACACAGATACGCAGTATTTT. This codes for CASSFRRLKSGGHTDTQYF. The whole variable domain, filled in from reference TRBV5-6 and TRBJ2-3, reads DAGVTQSPTHLIKTRGQQVTLRCSPKSGHDTVSWYQQALGQGPQFIFQYYEEEERQRGNFPDRFSGHQFPNYSSELNVNALLLGDSALYLCASSFRRLKSGGHTDTQYFGPGTRLTVL.